This T cell receptor beta chain was found in a study of T cells in tumors after PD-1 blockade. Turning to the study itself: Treatment was either pembrolizumab 200 mg every 3 weeks or cemiplimab 350 mg every 2 weeks. Daily vismodegib 150 mg continued in a subset of anti-PD-1-treated patients. Mean per blood sample: about 100,000 templates (about 23,000-257,772), 35,000 to 45,000 unique clonotypes.

Study findings and constraints: Around two fifths of tumor TCR clonotypes were also found in blood.

In the case of this clone: Antigen specificity is unknown.

The CDR3 runs to 15 residues. Germline V gene lookup returns CDR1 SGHDT and CDR2 YYEEEE. Trimming stripped 1 base from V and 1 base from J, with 11 bases between. Generated by immunoSEQ multiplex PCR, the TCRdb table keeps only in-frame clones and is missing some. The sample includes around 60,000 clones, about 80% of them seen just once. The chain couples TRBV5-6 to TRBJ1-1, with D unresolved. This TCR was sampled from a human donor with basal cell carcinoma. Sample: PBMCs, taken before anti-PD-1 treatment. The CDR3 DNA sequence: TGTGCCAGCAGCTTGTCGTCCGGAGGGAACACTGAAGCTTTCTTT. Protein sequence: CASSLSSGGNTEAFF.